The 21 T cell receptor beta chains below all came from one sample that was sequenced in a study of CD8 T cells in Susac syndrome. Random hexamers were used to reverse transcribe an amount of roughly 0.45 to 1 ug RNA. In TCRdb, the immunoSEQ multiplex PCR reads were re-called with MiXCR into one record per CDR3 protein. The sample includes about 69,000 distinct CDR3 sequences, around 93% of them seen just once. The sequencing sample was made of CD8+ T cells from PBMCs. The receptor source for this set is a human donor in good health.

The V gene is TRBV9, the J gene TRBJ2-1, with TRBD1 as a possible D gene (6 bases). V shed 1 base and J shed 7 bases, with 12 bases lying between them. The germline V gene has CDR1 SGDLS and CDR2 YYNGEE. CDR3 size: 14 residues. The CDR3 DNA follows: TGTGCCAGCAGCGTAAGGGGCCAGGGGAATGAGCAGTTCTTC. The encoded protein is CASSVRGQGNEQFF. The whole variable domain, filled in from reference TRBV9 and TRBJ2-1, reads DSGVTQTPKHLITATGQRVTLRCSPRSGDLSVYWYQQSLDQGLQFLIQYYNGEERAKGNILERFSAQQFPDLHSELNLSSLELGDSALYFCASSVRGQGNEQFFGPGTRLTVL.

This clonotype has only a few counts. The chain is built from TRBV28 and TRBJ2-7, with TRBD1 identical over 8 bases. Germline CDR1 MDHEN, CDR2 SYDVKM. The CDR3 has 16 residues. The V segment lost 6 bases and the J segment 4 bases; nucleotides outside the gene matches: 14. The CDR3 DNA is TGTGCCAGCAGCTCATCACACCAGGGGGCATGGTACGAGCAGTACTTC. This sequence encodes CASSSSHQGAWYEQYF.

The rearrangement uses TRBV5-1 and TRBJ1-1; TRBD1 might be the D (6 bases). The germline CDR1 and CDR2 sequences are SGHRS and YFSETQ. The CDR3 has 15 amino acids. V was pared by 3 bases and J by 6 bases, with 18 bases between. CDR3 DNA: TGCGCCAGCAGCTCGATTTCACAGGGCCCGCCTGAAGCTTTCTTT. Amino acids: CASSSISQGPPEAFF.

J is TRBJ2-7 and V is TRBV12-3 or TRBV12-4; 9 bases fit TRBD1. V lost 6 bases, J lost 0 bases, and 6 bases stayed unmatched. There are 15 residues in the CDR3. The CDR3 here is CASRTAGQGSYEQYF. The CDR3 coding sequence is TGTGCCAGCAGAACAGCGGGACAGGGCTCCTACGAGCAGTACTTC.

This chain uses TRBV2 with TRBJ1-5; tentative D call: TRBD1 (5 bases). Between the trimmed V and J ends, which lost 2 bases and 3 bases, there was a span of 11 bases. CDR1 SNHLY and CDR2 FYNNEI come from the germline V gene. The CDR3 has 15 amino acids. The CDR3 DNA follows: TGTGCCAGCAGTGAATTCGAGGGGAACAATCAGCCCCAGCATTTT. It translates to CASSEFEGNNQPQHF.

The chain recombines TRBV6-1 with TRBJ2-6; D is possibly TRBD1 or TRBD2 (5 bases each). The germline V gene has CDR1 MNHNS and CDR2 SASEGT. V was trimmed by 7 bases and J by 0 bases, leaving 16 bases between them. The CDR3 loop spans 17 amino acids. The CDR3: CASTLGTPDSGANVLTF. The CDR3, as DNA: TGTGCCAGCACCCTTGGGACGCCAGACTCTGGGGCCAACGTCCTGACTTTC.

This chain's CDR3 is CASSLGLMDLTDGGYTF. The CDR3 coding sequence is TGTGCCAGCAGCTTAGGGTTAATGGACCTTACAGATGGCGGCTACACCTTC. The rearrangement links TRBV7-9 to TRBJ1-2; no clear D gene. The CDR3 runs 17 residues. Germline V CDR1 and CDR2: SEHNR, FQNEAQ (reference sequence). Trimming left V 1 base short and J 8 bases short, with 23 bases between.

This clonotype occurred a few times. The CDR3 sequence is CASSSTANPREEQYV. In nucleotides, the CDR3 is TGTGCCAGCAGCTCGACTGCGAATCCCAGGGAAGAGCAGTACGTC. The J gene is TRBJ2-7, the V gene TRBV7-9, with D perhaps matching TRBD1 (5 bases). CDR3 length equals 15 residues. Trimming removed 4 bases from V and 7 bases from J, with 20 bases in between. CDR1 is SEHNR, CDR2 FQNEAQ, per germline (reference sequence).

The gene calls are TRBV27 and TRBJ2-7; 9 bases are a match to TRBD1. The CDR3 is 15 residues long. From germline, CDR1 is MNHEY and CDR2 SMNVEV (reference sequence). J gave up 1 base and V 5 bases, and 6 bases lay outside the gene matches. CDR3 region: CASSPTGGISYEQYF. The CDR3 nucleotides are TGTGCCAGCAGTCCAACAGGGGGCATATCCTACGAGCAGTACTTC.

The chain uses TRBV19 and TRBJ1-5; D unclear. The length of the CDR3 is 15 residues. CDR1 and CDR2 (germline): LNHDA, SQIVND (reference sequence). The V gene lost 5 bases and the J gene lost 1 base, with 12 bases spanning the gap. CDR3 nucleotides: TGTGCCAGTAGTGACCCCACGGAAAGCAATCAGCCCCAGCATTTT. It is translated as CASSDPTESNQPQHF.

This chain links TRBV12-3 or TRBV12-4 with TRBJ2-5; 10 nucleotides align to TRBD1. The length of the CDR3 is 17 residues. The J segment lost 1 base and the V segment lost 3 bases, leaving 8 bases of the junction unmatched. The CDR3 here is CASSLYWGDRGQETQYF. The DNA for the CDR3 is TGTGCCAGCAGTTTGTACTGGGGGGACAGGGGCCAAGAGACCCAGTACTTC.

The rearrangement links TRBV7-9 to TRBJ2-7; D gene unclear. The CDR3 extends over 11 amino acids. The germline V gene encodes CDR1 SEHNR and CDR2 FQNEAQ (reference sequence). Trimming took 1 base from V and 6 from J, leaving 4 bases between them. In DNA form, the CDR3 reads TGTGCCAGCAGCTTAGATGGCGAGCAGTACGTC. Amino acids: CASSLDGEQYV.

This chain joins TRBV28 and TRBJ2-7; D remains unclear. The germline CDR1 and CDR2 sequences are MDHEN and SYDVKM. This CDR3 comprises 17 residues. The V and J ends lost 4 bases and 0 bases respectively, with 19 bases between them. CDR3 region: CASSWGVIEADSYEQYV. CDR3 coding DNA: TGTGCCAGCAGTTGGGGTGTAATTGAGGCTGACTCCTACGAGCAGTACGTC.

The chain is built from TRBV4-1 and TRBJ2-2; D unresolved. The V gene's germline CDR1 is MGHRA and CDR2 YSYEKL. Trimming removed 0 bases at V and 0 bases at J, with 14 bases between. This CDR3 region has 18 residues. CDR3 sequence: CASSQDIPGSPNTGELFF. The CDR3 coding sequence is TGCGCCAGCAGCCAAGATATCCCCGGCAGCCCGAACACCGGGGAGCTGTTTTTT.

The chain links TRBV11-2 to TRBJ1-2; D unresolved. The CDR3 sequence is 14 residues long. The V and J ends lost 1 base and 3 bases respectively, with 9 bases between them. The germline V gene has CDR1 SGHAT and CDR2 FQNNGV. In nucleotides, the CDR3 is TGTGCCAGCAGCTTAGGTGGCCGCGACTATGGCTACACCTTC. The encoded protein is CASSLGGRDYGYTF.

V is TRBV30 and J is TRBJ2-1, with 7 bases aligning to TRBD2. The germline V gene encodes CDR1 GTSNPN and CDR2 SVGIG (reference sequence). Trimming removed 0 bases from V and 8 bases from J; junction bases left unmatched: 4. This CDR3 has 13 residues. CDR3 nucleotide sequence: TGTGCCTGGAGTGTAGGCACTAGCGATGAGCAGTTCTTC. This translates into CAWSVGTSDEQFF.

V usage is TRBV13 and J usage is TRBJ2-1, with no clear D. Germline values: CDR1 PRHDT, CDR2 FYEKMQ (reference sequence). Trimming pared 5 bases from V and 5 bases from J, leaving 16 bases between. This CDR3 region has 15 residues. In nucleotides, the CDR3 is TGTGCCAGCAGCACAGAATCCCATGACAACAATGAGCAGTTCTTC. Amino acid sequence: CASSTESHDNNEQFF.

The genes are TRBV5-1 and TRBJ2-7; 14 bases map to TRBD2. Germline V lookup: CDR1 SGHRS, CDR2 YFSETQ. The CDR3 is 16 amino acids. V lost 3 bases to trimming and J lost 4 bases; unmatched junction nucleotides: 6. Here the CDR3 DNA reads TGCGCCAGCAGCTCGGGACTAGCGGGAGATAAATACGAGCAGTACGTC. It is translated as CASSSGLAGDKYEQYV.

The chain's CDR3 is CASMLAGAHNEQFF. The CDR3 DNA follows: TGTGCCAGCATGTTAGCGGGGGCCCACAATGAGCAGTTCTTC. The rearrangement joins TRBV6-5 to TRBJ2-1; TRBD2 matches at 9 bases. CDR3 size: 14 residues. Germline values: CDR1 MNHEY, CDR2 SVGAGI. The V and J ends lost 7 bases and 5 bases, in that order; junction bases with no gene match: 6.

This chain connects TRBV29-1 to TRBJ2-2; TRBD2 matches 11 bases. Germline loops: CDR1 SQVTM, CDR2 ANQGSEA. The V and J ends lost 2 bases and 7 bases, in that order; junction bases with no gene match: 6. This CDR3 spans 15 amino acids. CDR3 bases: TGCAGCGTTGAACTAGCGGGGGGCAAGTACGGGGAGCTGTTTTTT. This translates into CSVELAGGKYGELFF.

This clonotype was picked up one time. CDR3 coding DNA: TGTGCCTGGAGTGTACCGTTATGGACGGTCATCTCCTACGAGCAGTACTTC. The encoded protein is CAWSVPLWTVISYEQYF. V gene TRBV30 combines with J gene TRBJ2-7; D is unclear. The CDR3 is 17 residues long. Germline CDR1 reads GTSNPN; CDR2 reads SVGIG (reference sequence). Trimming took off 0 bases at V and 0 bases at J, with 18 bases between the two ends.